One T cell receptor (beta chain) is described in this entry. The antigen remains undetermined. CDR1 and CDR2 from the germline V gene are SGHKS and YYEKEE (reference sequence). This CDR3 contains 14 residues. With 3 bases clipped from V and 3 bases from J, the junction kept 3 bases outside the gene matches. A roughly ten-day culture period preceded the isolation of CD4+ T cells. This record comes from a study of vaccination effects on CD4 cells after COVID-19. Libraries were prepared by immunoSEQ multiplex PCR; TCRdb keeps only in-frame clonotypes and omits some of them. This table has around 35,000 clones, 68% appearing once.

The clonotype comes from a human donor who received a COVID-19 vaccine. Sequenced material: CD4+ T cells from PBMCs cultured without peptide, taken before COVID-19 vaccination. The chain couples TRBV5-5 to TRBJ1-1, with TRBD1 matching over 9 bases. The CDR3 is CASSYGTGYTEAFF. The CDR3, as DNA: TGTGCCAGCAGCTACGGGACAGGGTACACTGAAGCTTTCTTT.